This T cell receptor (beta chain) emerged from a study of molecular identifiers for immune sequencing clone quantification. Points from the study as a whole: A shared barcode on identical TCR molecules could lead to underestimated sizes for highly expanded clones. Effector cells had over 98% of their molecules in clones above 20 RNA copies, while naive cells had under 1%.

The length of the CDR3 is 16 residues. From germline, CDR1 is SGHAT and CDR2 FQNNGV. Trimming took 3 bases from V and 0 from J, leaving 12 bases between them. This clonotype was observed a handful of times. Its antigen is not known. It was with previously described methods and listed TCR primers that bulk TCR libraries were made. TCRdb ran MiXCR on the PCR reads and lists one entry per CDR3 protein. The sample holds around 470,000 distinct CDR3 sequences, around 23% seen once. V usage is TRBV11-2 and J usage is TRBJ2-4; a possible D gene is TRBD2 (6 bases). The sample consisted of naive CD8+ T cells from blood, with Jurkat cell RNA spiked in. Subset of the sample: FACS-sorted CD8+CD4-CCR7+CD45RA+ naive T cells. The sequence was collected from a human donor in good health. Some libraries in this study had Jurkat cell RNA spiked in. CDR3: CASSFRSGVAKNIQYF. The DNA for the CDR3 is TGTGCCAGCAGCTTTCGTAGCGGAGTAGCCAAAAACATTCAGTACTTC. The complete variable domain, with remaining parts taken from reference TRBV11-2 and TRBJ2-4, reads EAGVAQSPRYKIIEKRQSVAFWCNPISGHATLYWYQQILGQGPKLLIQFQNNGVVDDSQLPKDRFSAERLKGVDSTLKIQPAKLEDSAVYLCASSFRSGVAKNIQYFGAGTRLSVL.